The T cell receptor (beta chain) described here comes from a study of T cells in Graves' hyperthyroidism and ophthalmopathy. RNA transcripts served as the template for amplifying TCR beta CDR3 regions. The HTBI primer set served for first-round RT-PCR of the TCR CDR3. A single record per CDR3 protein comes from TCRdb applying MiXCR to the multiplex PCR reads. The sample records about 600,000 distinct CDR3 sequences, 16% being singletons. This clonotype was picked up many times. What it binds is unknown. Per germline, CDR1 MNHEY and CDR2 SVGEGT. V trimming: 4 bases; J trimming: 10 bases; junction bases outside the gene matches: 11. This CDR3 region has 14 residues. Findings and caveats of the study: Blood samples included most of the expanded thyroid clonotypes exceeding 0.001. The model anticipated ophthalmopathy a median about six months pre-onset.

The receptor was derived from a woman in her 40s with Graves' ophthalmopathy. The sequencing sample was made of blood. The chain carries TRBV6-2 or TRBV6-3 and TRBJ1-1; 8 positions agree with TRBD1. The CDR3 DNA sequence: TGTGCCAGCAGTTTTCCAGGGGGCCGGGTGGTAGCTTTCTTT. It yields the protein CASSFPGGRVVAFF.